Listed here are 9 T cell receptor beta chains from one sample, sequenced in a study of molecular identifiers for immune sequencing clone quantification. Via MiXCR, TCRdb re-called the PCR reads, giving one row per CDR3 protein. The sample includes about 640,000 distinct CDR3 sequences, approximately 20% of them seen just once. The sequencing sample was made of naive CD8+ T cells from blood, with Jurkat cell RNA spiked in. Regarding subset: FACS-sorted CD8+CD4-CCR7+CD45RA+ naive T cells. The receptors originated from a human donor in good health. Some libraries in this study had Jurkat cell RNA spiked in.

This clonotype was picked up many times. The rearrangement uses TRBV7-9 and TRBJ2-3; 14 bases are shared with TRBD2. J was trimmed by 2 bases and V by 4 bases; bases with no gene match: 5. Germline V gene sequence: CDR1 SEHNR, CDR2 FQNEAQ (reference sequence). CDR3 length: 17 amino acids. CDR3 DNA: TGTGCCAGCAGCTCGGGACTAGCGGGGGTTACCACAGATACGCAGTATTTT. Translating gives CASSSGLAGVTTDTQYF.

Worth noting for this clonotype: Germline and junction disagree at one end, which may indicate a read error. The chain uses TRBV3-1 and TRBJ1-5; no reliable D call. The CDR3 covers 12 residues. CDR1 and CDR2 (germline): LGHDT, YNNKEL (reference sequence). The CDR3 sequence is CASSYKNQPQHF. CDR3 nucleotides: TGTGCCAGCAGCTATAAGAATCAGCCCCAGCACTTT. Using reference TRBV3-1 and TRBJ1-5 for the parts outside the CDR3, the full variable domain is DTAVSQTPKYLVTQMGNDKSIKCEQNLGHDTMYWYKQDSKKFLKIMFSYNNKELIINETVPNRFSPKSPDKAHLNLHINSLELGDSAVYFCASSYKNQPQHFGDGTRLSIL.

At least ten counts were recorded for this clonotype. This chain uses TRBV30 with TRBJ1-1; the match to TRBD1 covers 8 bases. The ends lost 0 bases at V and 3 bases at J; junction bases unmatched: 3. Germline V gives CDR1 GTSNPN, CDR2 SVGIG (reference sequence). The CDR3 contains 14 residues. The CDR3 coding sequence is TGTGCCTGGAGTGTAGACAGGGGCTACACTGAAGCTTTCTTT. Residues: CAWSVDRGYTEAFF.

Many counts were recorded for this clonotype. The chain uses TRBV7-9 and TRBJ2-7; 7 bases match TRBD1. Per the germline V gene, CDR1 is SEHNR and CDR2 is FQNEAQ (reference sequence). V shed 4 bases, J shed 2 bases, and the junction held 5 bases outside the gene matches. There are 14 residues in the CDR3. DNA of the CDR3: TGTGCCAGCAGCTCCTCCGGGACAGCCTACGAGCAGTACTTC. This sequence encodes CASSSSGTAYEQYF.

This clonotype was observed at least ten times. The chain couples TRBV5-1 to TRBJ2-7, with D perhaps being TRBD1 or TRBD2 (7 bases each). Germline V CDR1 and CDR2: SGHRS, YFSETQ. The CDR3 runs 17 residues. Trimming removed 2 bases at V and 0 bases at J, with 18 bases between. CDR3 bases: TGCGCCAGCAGCTTAGGGACAGCTAGCGGCTACTCCTACGAGCAGTACTTC. Its translation is CASSLGTASGYSYEQYF.

This clonotype was recorded many times. The chain carries TRBV24-1 and TRBJ1-1, with a tentative D call TRBD1 (5 bases). The CDR3 loop spans 14 amino acids. V dropped 2 bases and J dropped 4 bases, with 10 bases sitting between them. Germline V gene data show CDR1 as KGHDR and CDR2 as SFDVKD. The CDR3 bases are TGTGCCACCAGTGATTCGGGGGTCGGCACTGAAGCTTTCTTT. Translation gives CATSDSGVGTEAFF.

This clonotype showed up many times. This sequence joins TRBV9 and TRBJ2-1; the match to TRBD2 covers 9 bases. From germline, CDR1 is SGDLS and CDR2 YYNGEE. The CDR3 is made up of 14 amino acids. The V and J ends lost 3 bases and 4 bases, in that order; junction bases with no gene match: 2. The CDR3: CASSDLAGYNEQFF. Here the CDR3 DNA reads TGTGCCAGCAGCGATCTAGCGGGATACAATGAGCAGTTCTTC.

The count of this clonotype is one. This may stem from a read error, because a much larger clone lies one nucleotide away. DNA for the CDR3: TGTGCCAGCAGCCCCCCTCGTGCTAACACCATATATTTT. This encodes CASSPPRANTIYF. The chain links TRBV7-8 to TRBJ1-3; D gene uncertain. Trimming shortened V by 5 bases and J by 7 bases, and 12 bases separated the two germline ends. This CDR3 contains 13 residues. Germline V lookup: CDR1 SGHVS, CDR2 FQNEAQ.

The chain couples TRBV20-1 to TRBJ2-1, with 14 bases lining up with TRBD2. V trimming: 5 bases; J trimming: 4 bases; junction bases outside the gene matches: 10. This CDR3 contains 17 residues. Germline CDR1 and CDR2: DFQATT and SNEGSKA (reference sequence). CDR3 nucleotides: TGCAGTGCTCTCCCGGGACTAGCGGGGGACCCTTACAATGAGCAGTTCTTC. This translates into CSALPGLAGDPYNEQFF.